This is a list of T cell receptor beta chains from one sample in a study of shared clonotypes between healthy human individuals. TCRdb's copy holds only in-frame clones and misses some; the assay was immunoSEQ multiplex PCR. The sample includes over a million clones, around 97% of them seen just once. The sample comprised naive CD4+ T cells sorted from blood. The source is a man aged 25 to 40 in good health. Each CDR3 is given with its conserved first and last residue. Fields, in order: J gene, D gene, V gene, clone size, CDR3 protein, CDR3 DNA. A D gene is named only where the DNA matches it firmly. Only part of the rows carry a size: once, few, many, or a class if the clone is expanded.

TRBJ1-1 | - | TRBV28 | - | CATLRQGFMNTEAFF | TGTGCCACACTTAGGCAGGGATTCATGAACACTGAAGCTTTCTTT
TRBJ2-1 | - | TRBV5-3 | - | CAGWWGSYNEQFF | TGTGCCGGCTGGTGGGGGTCCTACAATGAGCAGTTCTTC
TRBJ2-7 | TRBD2 | TRBV28 | - | CASTLSGREPYEQYF | TGTGCCAGCACCCTTAGCGGGAGGGAACCCTACGAGCAGTACTTC
TRBJ1-1 | - | TRBV27 | once | CASSLSNLGDTEAFF | TGTGCCAGCAGTTTATCGAATCTGGGGGACACTGAAGCTTTCTTT
TRBJ2-5 | TRBD1 | TRBV9 | once | CASSVSVQGRGQETQYF | TGTGCCAGCAGCGTATCAGTACAGGGGAGAGGCCAAGAGACCCAGTACTTC
TRBJ2-7 | - | TRBV7-8 | - | CASTQGGSSYEQYF | TGTGCCAGCACCCAGGGGGGGAGCTCCTACGAGCAGTACTTC
TRBJ1-5 | - | TRBV19 | - | CASSSSGTSNQPQHF | TGTGCCAGTAGTTCCTCCGGCACCAGCAATCAGCCCCAGCATTTT
TRBJ2-7 | - | TRBV7-9 | - | CASSWQQGKNYEQYF | TGTGCCAGCAGCTGGCAACAGGGAAAAAACTACGAGCAGTACTTC
TRBJ2-5 | TRBD1 | TRBV6-5 | - | CASSYSRQGRETQYF | TGTGCCAGCAGTTACTCCAGACAGGGTCGGGAGACCCAGTACTTC
TRBJ2-5 | TRBD2 | TRBV15 | - | CATRGLAGGETQYF | TGTGCCACCAGAGGACTAGCGGGGGGAGAGACCCAGTACTTC
TRBJ2-3 | TRBD2 | TRBV7-2 | - | CASGLAGVGTDTQYF | TGTGCCAGCGGACTAGCGGGAGTTGGAACAGATACGCAGTATTTT
TRBJ2-4 | - | TRBV4-2 | once | CASSQDASRLAKNIQYF | TGTGCCAGCAGCCAAGATGCTAGCAGATTAGCCAAAAACATTCAGTACTTC
TRBJ1-2 | - | TRBV27 | - | CASSLSSIHISGYTF | TGTGCCAGCAGTTTATCATCTATACATATCTCTGGCTACACCTTC
TRBJ2-2 | TRBD2 | TRBV19 | - | CASSIDRTSAYTGELFF | TGTGCCAGTAGTATTGATAGGACTAGCGCCTACACCGGGGAGCTGTTTTTT
TRBJ2-2 | - | TRBV7-6 | - | CASSLAGFAGELFF | TGTGCCAGCAGCTTAGCAGGTTTTGCCGGGGAGCTGTTTTTT
TRBJ1-2 | - | TRBV29-1 | - | CSVDVEGSDGYTF | TGCAGCGTGGACGTCGAAGGGAGCGATGGCTACACCTTC
TRBJ1-2 | - | TRBV7-8 | - | CASITRKTYGYTF | TGTGCCAGCATTACCCGAAAGACCTATGGCTACACCTTC
TRBJ2-2 | - | TRBV7-9 | - | CASSSAAGLNTGELFF | TGTGCCAGCAGCTCAGCGGCGGGGCTGAACACCGGGGAGCTGTTTTTT
TRBJ1-1 | - | TRBV7-9 | - | CASSLQANTEAFF | TGTGCCAGCAGCTTACAAGCGAACACTGAAGCTTTCTTT
TRBJ2-1 | - | TRBV11-2 | - | CASSGDNWPYNEQFF | TGTGCCAGCAGCGGGGATAATTGGCCCTACAATGAGCAGTTCTTC
TRBJ1-2 | - | TRBV28 | - | CASSRQAYGYTF | TGTGCCAGCAGTAGACAGGCGTATGGCTACACCTTC
TRBJ2-7 | TRBD1 | TRBV4-1 | - | CASSQVLQGQTYEQYF | TGCGCCAGCAGCCAAGTGCTCCAGGGACAGACCTACGAGCAGTACTTC
TRBJ2-3 | - | TRBV2 | - | CASSEAWQADTQYF | TGTGCCAGCAGTGAAGCCTGGCAGGCAGATACGCAGTATTTT
TRBJ1-5 | - | TRBV14 | - | CASSQGLEQPQHF | TGTGCCAGCAGCCAAGGGTTGGAGCAGCCCCAGCATTTT
TRBJ1-4 | - | TRBV10-3 | - | CAISESRGVNEKLFF | TGTGCCATCAGTGAGTCTAGGGGAGTTAATGAAAAACTGTTTTTT
TRBJ2-1 | - | TRBV5-1 | once | CASSLIEAEIEQFF | TGCGCCAGCAGCTTGATCGAGGCAGAAATTGAGCAGTTCTTC
TRBJ1-2 | - | TRBV28 | - | CASSLSGVPTYGYTF | TGTGCCAGCAGTTTATCTGGGGTCCCGACATATGGCTACACCTTC
TRBJ1-2 | - | TRBV5-1 | - | CASSLLVAGANYGYTF | TGCGCCAGCAGCTTGTTAGTGGCAGGAGCTAACTATGGCTACACCTTC
TRBJ2-7 | - | TRBV20-1 | - | CSAYGRYEQYF | TGCAGTGCCTACGGGCGGTACGAGCAGTACTTC
TRBJ2-2 | TRBD2 | TRBV9 | - | CASSSGLAIHGELFF | TGTGCCAGCAGCTCGGGACTAGCGATCCATGGGGAGCTGTTTTTT
TRBJ2-3 | - | TRBV15 | - | CATSRDQILDTQYF | TGTGCCACCAGCAGAGACCAGATTCTAGATACGCAGTATTTT
TRBJ1-2 | TRBD1 | TRBV5-1 | - | CASSVKQGAVGYTF | TGCGCCAGCAGTGTTAAACAGGGGGCGGTTGGCTACACCTTC
TRBJ1-2 | - | TRBV5-1 | - | CASSLLPTVDYGYTF | TGCGCCAGCAGCTTACTTCCGACAGTGGACTATGGCTACACCTTC
TRBJ2-1 | TRBD2 | TRBV28 | - | CASSSPSVAGTSSYNEQFF | TGTGCCAGCAGTTCCCCCTCAGTAGCGGGTACGAGCTCCTACAATGAGCAGTTCTTC
TRBJ1-5 | TRBD1 | TRBV19 | - | CASTADRAQQPQHF | TGTGCCAGTACCGCGGACAGGGCGCAACAGCCCCAGCATTTT
TRBJ2-3 | - | TRBV6-1 | - | CASSEGVGRDTQYF | TGTGCCAGCAGTGAAGGCGTCGGTAGAGATACGCAGTATTTT
TRBJ2-3 | - | TRBV21-1 | - | CASSTRTGLNPTDTQYF | TGTGCCAGCAGCACCCGGACAGGCCTAAACCCCACAGATACGCAGTATTTT
TRBJ2-7 | - | TRBV4-2 | - | CASSQDGGSPYEQYF | TGTGCCAGCAGCCAAGATGGGGGGAGCCCCTACGAGCAGTACTTC
TRBJ2-2 | - | TRBV9 | - | CASSVGAGLPSAGELFF | TGTGCCAGCAGCGTAGGGGCCGGACTACCATCCGCCGGGGAGCTGTTTTTT
TRBJ2-1 | - | TRBV21-1 | - | CASSKKKGGDQFF | TGTGCCAGCAGCAAGAAAAAGGGAGGGGATCAGTTCTTC
TRBJ2-3 | - | TRBV7-9 | - | CASSLAGDTDTQYF | TGTGCCAGCAGCTTAGCGGGGGACACAGATACGCAGTATTTT
TRBJ2-7 | - | TRBV7-9 | - | CASSSRVIGGIKAEQYF | TGTGCCAGCAGCTCCCGGGTTATTGGCGGGATTAAGGCCGAGCAGTACTTC
TRBJ2-1 | - | TRBV7-9 | - | CASSSDMRERDEQFF | TGTGCCAGCAGCTCTGACATGAGGGAGCGCGATGAGCAGTTCTTC
TRBJ2-2 | - | TRBV6-1 | once | CASSEVGTGELFF | TGTGCCAGCAGTGAAGTGGGGACCGGGGAGCTGTTTTTT
TRBJ2-7 | - | TRBV6-5 | - | CASSYSFRAASYEQYF | TGTGCCAGCAGTTACTCGTTCAGGGCCGCCTCCTACGAGCAGTACTTC
TRBJ2-7 | - | TRBV7-2 | few | CASSSHSRSYEQYF | TGTGCCAGCAGTTCCCATTCCCGCTCCTACGAGCAGTACTTC
TRBJ2-3 | TRBD1 | TRBV11-2 | - | CASSLEGAGGDTQYF | TGTGCCAGCAGCTTAGAAGGCGCAGGGGGAGATACGCAGTATTTT